The 9 T cell receptor beta chains presented below share a single source sample, sequenced in a study of blood T cell repertoires in COVID-19. TCRdb's copy holds only in-frame clones and misses some; the assay was immunoSEQ multiplex PCR. Counted here are approximately 300,000 clones, 90% occurring once; the ten biggest clones make up 6.5% to 8%. The sample taken for sequencing was peripheral blood. Source of these receptors: a woman aged 25 to 39 with COVID-19, enrolled during active disease.

V and J are TRBV9 and TRBJ1-2; D gene uncertain. V shed 0 bases and J shed 3 bases, with 6 bases lying between them. Germline V gives CDR1 SGDLS, CDR2 YYNGEE. The CDR3 contains 13 residues. The CDR3 spells CASSVGQDYGYTF. The CDR3 nucleotides read TGTGCCAGCAGCGTAGGGCAGGACTATGGCTACACCTTC.

V gene TRBV4-3 combines with J gene TRBJ1-1; TRBD1 aligns across 8 bases. Germline V gene data show CDR1 as LGHNA and CDR2 as YSLEER. The J segment lost 7 bases and the V segment lost 1 base, leaving 5 bases of the junction unmatched. This CDR3 is 14 amino acids long. CDR3 residues: CASSQGGQGGEAFF. The DNA for the CDR3 is TGCGCCAGCAGCCAAGGAGGACAGGGTGGTGAAGCTTTCTTT.

This sequence joins TRBV2 and TRBJ2-5, with D hard to call. The CDR3 runs to 14 residues. In germline, CDR1 is SNHLY, CDR2 FYNNEI. V shed 4 bases and J shed 2 bases, with 11 bases lying between them. For the CDR3, the DNA is TGTGCCAGCAGTGCCAGGCTACAGCAAGAGACCCAGTACTTC. Amino acid sequence: CASSARLQQETQYF.

This rearrangement joins TRBV21-1 to TRBJ2-5; TRBD1, the table's D call, was not compared with the DNA. TRBV21-1 constitutes a pseudogene. The CDR3 contains 14 residues. This CDR3 is CASSLTGVDETQYF. The CDR3 bases are TGTGCCAGCAGCCTAACAGGGGTAGACGAGACCCAGTACTTC.

This sequence joins TRBV6-6 and TRBJ2-7; 7 nucleotides align to TRBD1. Germline CDR1 is MNHNY and CDR2 is SVGAGI (reference sequence). CDR3 length equals 16 residues. The J segment lost 3 bases and the V segment lost 1 base, leaving 9 bases of the junction unmatched. The CDR3: CASSYFGTALIYEQYF. Here the CDR3 DNA reads TGTGCCAGCAGTTACTTCGGGACAGCGCTAATCTACGAGCAGTACTTC.

The V and J genes are TRBV11-1 and TRBJ2-1; 9 nucleotides line up with TRBD2. Germline-derived CDR1 and CDR2 are SGHAT and FQDESV (reference sequence). The CDR3 is 16 amino acids. With 5 bases clipped from V and 0 bases from J, the junction kept 5 bases outside the gene matches. This CDR3 is CASSPDSGSSYNEQFF. The CDR3 region has the DNA TGTGCCAGCAGCCCTGATAGCGGGAGCTCCTACAATGAGCAGTTCTTC.

The chain joins TRBV7-9 to TRBJ2-7, with TRBD1 matching 7 bases. After removal of 5 bases from V and 7 bases from J, the junction contained 11 bases not matched to a gene. The germline CDR1 and CDR2 sequences are SEHNR and FQNEAQ (reference sequence). This CDR3 is 14 amino acids long. CDR3 in DNA: TGTGCCAGCAGCGCCGGGACAGCACCTTTGGAGCAGTACTTC. It codes for CASSAGTAPLEQYF. Supplemented by reference TRBV7-9 and TRBJ2-7, the full variable domain reads DTGVSQNPRHKITKRGQNVTFRCDPISEHNRLYWYRQTLGQGPEFLTYFQNEAQLEKSRLLSDRFSAERPKGSFSTLEIQRTEQGDSAMYLCASSAGTAPLEQYFGPGTRLTVT.

This clone was recorded only once. The J gene is TRBJ2-7, the V gene TRBV18, with 7 bases aligning to TRBD2. The CDR3 runs to 15 residues. The germline V gene has CDR1 KGHSH and CDR2 LQKENI. The ends lost 3 bases at V and 2 bases at J; junction bases unmatched: 7. As DNA, the CDR3 is TGTGCCAGCTCACCCCCGTGGGGGGGGGCCTACGAGCAGTACTTC. It encodes CASSPPWGGAYEQYF.

The V call is TRBV29-1, the J call TRBJ1-2; maybe TRBD1 (5 bases). V lost 6 bases, J lost 4 bases, and 12 bases lay in between. Germline V gene sequence: CDR1 SQVTM, CDR2 ANQGSEA. The CDR3 spans 12 residues. The CDR3 protein is CSVFDSSYGYTF. In DNA, the CDR3 is TGCAGCGTGTTCGACAGCTCCTATGGCTACACCTTC.